This record concerns one T cell receptor (beta chain) sequence. Enrolled during active infection, Seattle patients were then followed longitudinally. This entry comes from a study of blood T cell repertoires in COVID-19. Study as a whole: PBMCs, B-cell-depleted T cells, or T cells were the source of the cDNA or gDNA that made up the material.

Per the original methods: Nucleated cell number was recorded as an estimate derived from reference gene primer amplification. The protocol was immunoSEQ multiplex PCR, while the TCRdb copy is restricted to in-frame clones and leaves out a portion. V, J and clone size are those of that table, while D and trimming were read from the DNA. The sample holds about 500,000 clones, 70% to 90% seen once. CDR1 is MDHEN, CDR2 SYDVKM, per germline. V lost 5 bases and J lost 8, with 18 bases in between. This CDR3 has 15 residues. This clonotype was sampled from a woman between 45 and 60 years old with COVID-19, enrolled during active disease. Material: peripheral blood. The rearrangement joins TRBV28 to TRBJ1-4; D perhaps matches TRBD1 (5 bases). In DNA form, the CDR3 reads TGTGCCAGCAGTGGGGGGAAGGGGCATCGCGAAAAACTGTTTTTT. Its translation is CASSGGKGHREKLFF.